This T cell receptor beta chain is drawn from a study of blood T cells in healthy people across ages. Germline lookup yields CDR1 SGHRS and CDR2 YFSETQ. The germline V and J ends were trimmed by 4 bases and 2 bases, with 13 bases remaining between them. This CDR3 contains 14 residues. A sample-barcoded 5' primer and a J-beta primer mix were used in a second PCR of roughly 7 to 11 cycles. TCRdb recomputed calls from the 5' RACE reads with MiXCR, one row per CDR3 protein. The table records about 1,500,000 distinct CDR3 sequences, about 43% of them present only once. Caucasian individuals from Russia who were healthy and aged about 6 to 100 acted as donors.

The sequence derives from a woman under 30 in good health. The chain is built from TRBV5-1 and TRBJ2-7, with D possibly matching TRBD1 (6 bases). Sequencing input: blood. The CDR3 loop reads CASSLRDIPYEQYF. The CDR3 coding sequence is TGCGCCAGCAGCCTCCGGGACATACCCTACGAGCAGTACTTC.